The clone carrying this T cell receptor beta chain was seen a few times. Its specificity is unknown. The data are from a study of T-cell memory formation after mild COVID-19. Study details: TCR clustering was largely donor specific.

Study outcomes and limitations: Researchers report contracting CD4+ clones mostly in CM and EM, with CD8+ clones in EMRA.

TCRdb used MiXCR to reprocess the 5' RACE reads, holding one entry per CDR3 protein. Of around 470,000 distinct CDR3 sequences listed, around 19% are singletons. Per germline, CDR1 SGHNT and CDR2 YENEEA. Between the trimmed V and J ends, which lost 2 bases and 1 base, there was a span of 5 bases. This CDR3 spans 14 amino acids. The sequence derives from an adult woman who had mild COVID-19 (a few samples of this study predate the infection). Cell type and time point are not known. The sample comprised PBMCs or a T cell subset sorted from them (not recorded which). The gene calls are TRBV11-3 and TRBJ2-2; D is ambiguous. The CDR3 DNA is TGTGCCAGCAGCTTACCAGAGAACACCGGGGAGCTGTTTTTT. It encodes CASSLPENTGELFF.